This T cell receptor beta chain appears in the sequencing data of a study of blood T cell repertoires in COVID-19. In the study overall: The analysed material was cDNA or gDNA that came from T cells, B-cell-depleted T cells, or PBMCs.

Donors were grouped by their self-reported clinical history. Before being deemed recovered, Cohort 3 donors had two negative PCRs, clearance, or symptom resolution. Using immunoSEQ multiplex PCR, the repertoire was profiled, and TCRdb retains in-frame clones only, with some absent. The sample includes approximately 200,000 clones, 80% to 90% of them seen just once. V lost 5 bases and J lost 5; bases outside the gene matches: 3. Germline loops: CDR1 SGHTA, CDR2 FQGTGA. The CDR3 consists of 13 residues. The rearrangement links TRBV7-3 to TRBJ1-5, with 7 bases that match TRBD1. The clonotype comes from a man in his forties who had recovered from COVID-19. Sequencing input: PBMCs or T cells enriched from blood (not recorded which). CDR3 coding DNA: TGTGCCAGCAGCCTCGACAGGGATCAGCCCCAGCATTTT. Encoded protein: CASSLDRDQPQHF.